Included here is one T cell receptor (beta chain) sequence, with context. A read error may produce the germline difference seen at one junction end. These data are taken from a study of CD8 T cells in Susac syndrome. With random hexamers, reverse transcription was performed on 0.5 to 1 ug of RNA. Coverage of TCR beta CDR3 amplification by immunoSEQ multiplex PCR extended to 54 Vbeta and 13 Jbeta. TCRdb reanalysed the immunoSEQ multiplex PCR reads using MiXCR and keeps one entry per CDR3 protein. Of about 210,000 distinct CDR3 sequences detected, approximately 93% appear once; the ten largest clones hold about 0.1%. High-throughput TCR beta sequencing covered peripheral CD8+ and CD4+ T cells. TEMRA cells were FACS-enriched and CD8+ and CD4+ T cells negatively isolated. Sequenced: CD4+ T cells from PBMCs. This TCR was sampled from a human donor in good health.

CDR3 nucleotides: TGCGCCAGCAGCTTGGGTCTCTACACTGAGCAGTTCTTC. Amino acids: CASSLGLYTEQFF. The V and J genes are TRBV5-1 and TRBJ2-1; D is uncertain. The CDR3 is 13 residues long. Germline CDR1 is SGHRS and CDR2 is YFSETQ.